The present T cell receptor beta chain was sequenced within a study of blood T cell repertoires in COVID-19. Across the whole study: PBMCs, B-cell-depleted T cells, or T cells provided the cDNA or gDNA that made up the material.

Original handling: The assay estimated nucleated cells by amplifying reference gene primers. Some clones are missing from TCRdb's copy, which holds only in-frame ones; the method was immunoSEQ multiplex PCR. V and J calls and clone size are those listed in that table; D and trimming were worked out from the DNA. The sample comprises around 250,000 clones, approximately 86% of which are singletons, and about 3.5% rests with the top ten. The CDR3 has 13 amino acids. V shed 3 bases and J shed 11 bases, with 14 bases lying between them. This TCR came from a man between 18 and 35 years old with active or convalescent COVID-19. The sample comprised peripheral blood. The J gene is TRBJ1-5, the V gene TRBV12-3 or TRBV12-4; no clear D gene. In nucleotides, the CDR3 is TGTGCCAGCAGTTTTCCGGGTAGCACGGCCCAGCATTTT. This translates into CASSFPGSTAQHF.